The 11 T cell receptor beta chains in this list originate from one sample, sequenced in a study of blood T cell repertoires in COVID-19. The protocol was immunoSEQ multiplex PCR, while the TCRdb copy is restricted to in-frame clones and leaves out a portion. The sample lists 130,000 or so clones; under 90% were seen once. The sample consisted of PBMCs or T cells enriched from blood (not recorded which). All receptors derive from a man between 40 and 49 years old with acute COVID-19.

This clone appeared a few times. This chain connects TRBV10-3 to TRBJ2-1; a weak D match, TRBD2 (5 bases). Germline V gene sequence: CDR1 ENHRY, CDR2 SYGVKD. V was shortened by 4 bases and J by 3 bases, with 10 bases between the two germline ends. The CDR3 has 14 residues. This chain's CDR3 is CAISAGLHYNEQFF. The CDR3 DNA follows: TGTGCCATCAGTGCCGGACTGCACTACAATGAGCAGTTCTTC.

The V and J genes are TRBV15 and TRBJ1-2; 7 positions agree with TRBD1. The CDR3 runs to 14 residues. Germline assignment: CDR1 LNHNV and CDR2 YYDKDF (reference sequence). Germline trimming cut 6 bases from V and 0 bases from J; bases unmatched to any gene: 4. This CDR3 is CATRGGIANYGYTF. The CDR3 DNA follows: TGTGCCACCAGAGGGGGCATAGCTAACTATGGCTACACCTTC.

The chain carries TRBV7-8 and TRBJ2-7, with 8 bases lining up with TRBD1. Losses at the gene ends were 3 bases for V and 5 bases for J; bases not matched to a gene: 6. The V gene's germline CDR1 is SGHVS and CDR2 FQNEAQ. The CDR3 runs to 14 residues. CDR3 nucleotides: TGTGCCAGCAGCTTGAGGACAGGGTCCCACGAGCAGTACTTC. Translated: CASSLRTGSHEQYF.

The chain couples TRBV18 to TRBJ1-6, with a tentative D call TRBD1 (5 bases). Looked up from germline, CDR1 is KGHSH and CDR2 is LQKENI. The ends were cut back, 5 bases at V and 6 bases at J, with 17 bases in the middle. This CDR3 is built from 16 residues. This CDR3 is CASSTMSDSLNSPLHF. CDR3 nucleotides: TGTGCCAGCTCAACCATGAGTGACAGCCTTAATTCACCCCTCCACTTT.

This chain joins TRBV29-1 and TRBJ2-1; no firm D call. Trimming removed 3 bases from V and 0 bases from J, with 6 bases in between. The CDR3 has 13 amino acids. Germline V gene data show CDR1 as SQVTM and CDR2 as ANQGSEA. CDR3 amino acids: CSVEIDSYNEQFF. The CDR3, as DNA: TGCAGCGTTGAGATAGACTCCTACAATGAGCAGTTCTTC.

The chain joins TRBV7-2 to TRBJ2-5, with 9 bases identical to TRBD2. V gave up 6 bases and J gave up 5 bases; unmatched junction bases: 7. Germline CDR1 SGHTA, CDR2 FQGNSA. The CDR3 extends over 14 amino acids. The DNA for the CDR3 is TGTGCCAGCAGGTTGACTAGCGGCCTCGAGACCCAGTACTTC. It translates to CASRLTSGLETQYF.

The rearrangement links TRBV11-2 to TRBJ1-6; 8 bases line up with TRBD1. The length of the CDR3 is 15 residues. J was trimmed by 5 bases and V by 4 bases; bases with no gene match: 4. Germline-derived CDR1 and CDR2 are SGHAT and FQNNGV. CDR3 sequence: CASSSGQGDNSPLHF. The CDR3 DNA sequence: TGTGCCAGCAGCTCCGGACAGGGTGATAATTCACCCCTCCACTTT.

This chain joins TRBV19 and TRBJ2-1; 14 positions match TRBD2. Germline V gene sequence: CDR1 LNHDA, CDR2 SQIVND (reference sequence). The ends lost 5 bases at V and 0 bases at J; junction bases unmatched: 15. The CDR3 has 21 amino acids. CDR3 in DNA: TGTGCCAGTAGTTTGATGGGCGGACTAGCGGGGGGACCGAGCTCCTACAATGAGCAGTTCTTC. The encoded protein is CASSLMGGLAGGPSSYNEQFF.

J is TRBJ1-1 and V is TRBV12-3 or TRBV12-4; D may be TRBD1 (5 bases). V was shortened by 7 bases and J by 1 base, with 10 bases between the two germline ends. The CDR3 spans 13 residues. The CDR3 DNA is TGTGCCAGCACCGCCGGACAGAACACTGAAGCTTTCTTT. Its protein product is CASTAGQNTEAFF.

This chain links TRBV25-1 with TRBJ2-2; 9 bases are a match to TRBD1. The CDR3 extends over 16 amino acids. The germline gives CDR1 MGHDK, CDR2 SYGVNS. V dropped 6 bases and J dropped 4; count of bases not matched to a gene: 9. The CDR3 region has the DNA TGTGCCAGCAGATTCACAGGGGGCGGCGGCACCGGGGAGCTGTTTTTT. Protein product: CASRFTGGGGTGELFF.

The chain combines TRBV9 with TRBJ2-1; TRBD2 aligns across 10 bases. The CDR3 contains 15 residues. CDR1 SGDLS and CDR2 YYNGEE come from the germline V gene. J gave up 8 bases and V 3 bases, and 8 bases lay outside the gene matches. In nucleotides, the CDR3 is TGTGCCAGCAGCGATAGCGGGAGGCCCCCGCATGAGCAGTTCTTC. Translation gives CASSDSGRPPHEQFF.